The clone carrying this T cell receptor (beta chain) was counted many times. The data were taken from a study of blood T cell repertoires in COVID-19. Assay: immunoSEQ multiplex PCR; the TCRdb copy retains only in-frame clones and omits some. The table shows around 120,000 clones, with over 70% occurring only once. V lost 8 bases, J lost 4 bases, and 17 bases lay in between. The germline gives CDR1 ENHRY, CDR2 SYGVKD. The CDR3 has 15 residues. The specimen sequenced was peripheral blood. This clonotype was sampled from an elderly man with active or convalescent COVID-19. The chain links TRBV10-3 to TRBJ2-2, with D unresolved. CDR3 DNA: TGTGCCATCTCTTTTACGGAGAGCTTCACCGGGGAGCTGTTTTTT. Amino acid sequence: CAISFTESFTGELFF.